The clone carrying this TCR beta chain is labeled as medium-sized. Its antigen is unidentified. Peripheral blood genomic DNA, not sorted cells or RNA, was the template. This sample is drawn from a study of T cell repertoires in aging, cancer and after chemotherapy. Across the whole study: Over several months to years, re-sampled healthy donor repertoires clearly shared clones. The full dataset contained about 10 million TCR reads. Study-wide results and limits: Median generation probability rose over the chemotherapy interval in each cancer cohort, suggesting rebound thymic output. Age-matched healthy donors had significantly more diverse, less clonal blood TCR repertoires than untreated cancer patients.

Rearranged V-D-J TRB sequences were amplified with a mixed TRB-A/B primer pool. Each CDR3 protein gets one entry after TCRdb re-called the multiplex PCR reads with MiXCR. The sample includes some 11,000 distinct CDR3 sequences, around 40% seen only once; the top ten take around 6.9%. The receptor comes from a human donor in good health. The sample taken for sequencing was blood.

CDR3 sequence: CASSLSGQGVAGYTF. The CDR3 bases are TGTGCCAGCAGTTTGTCAGGACAGGGCGTTGCTGGCTACACCTTC. This chain joins TRBV12-3 or TRBV12-4 and TRBJ1-2, with 8 bases lining up with TRBD1. This CDR3 has 15 residues. V trimming: 3 bases; J trimming: 7 bases; junction bases outside the gene matches: 10.